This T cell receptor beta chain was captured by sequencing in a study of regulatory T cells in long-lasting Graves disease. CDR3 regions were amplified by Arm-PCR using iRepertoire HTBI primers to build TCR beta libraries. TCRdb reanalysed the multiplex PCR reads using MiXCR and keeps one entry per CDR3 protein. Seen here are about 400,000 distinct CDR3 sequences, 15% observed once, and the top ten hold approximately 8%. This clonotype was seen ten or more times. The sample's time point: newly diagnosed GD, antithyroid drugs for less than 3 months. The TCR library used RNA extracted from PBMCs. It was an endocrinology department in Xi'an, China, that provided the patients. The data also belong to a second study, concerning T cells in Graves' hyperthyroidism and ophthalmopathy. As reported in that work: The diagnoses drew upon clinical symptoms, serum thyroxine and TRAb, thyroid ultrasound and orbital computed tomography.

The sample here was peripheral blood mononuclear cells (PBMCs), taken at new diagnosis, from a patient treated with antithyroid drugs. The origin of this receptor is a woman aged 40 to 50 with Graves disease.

CDR3 region: CASSLGIRIGTSVPEGGYNEQFF. CDR3 in DNA: TGTGCCAGCAGCTTAGGGATACGGATTGGGACTAGCGTCCCGGAGGGGGGCTACAATGAGCAGTTCTTC. The rearrangement links TRBV11-3 to TRBJ2-1, with 10 nucleotides matching TRBD2. CDR3 length: 23 residues. The V and J ends lost 1 base and 3 bases, in that order; junction bases with no gene match: 24. Germline V gives CDR1 SGHNT, CDR2 YENEEA. The whole variable domain, remainder taken from reference TRBV11-3 and TRBJ2-1, is EAGVVQSPRYKIIEKKQPVAFWCNPISGHNTLYWYLQNLGQGPELLIRYENEEAVDDSQLPKDRFSAERLKGVDSTLKIQPAELGDSAVYLCASSLGIRIGTSVPEGGYNEQFFGPGTRLTVL.